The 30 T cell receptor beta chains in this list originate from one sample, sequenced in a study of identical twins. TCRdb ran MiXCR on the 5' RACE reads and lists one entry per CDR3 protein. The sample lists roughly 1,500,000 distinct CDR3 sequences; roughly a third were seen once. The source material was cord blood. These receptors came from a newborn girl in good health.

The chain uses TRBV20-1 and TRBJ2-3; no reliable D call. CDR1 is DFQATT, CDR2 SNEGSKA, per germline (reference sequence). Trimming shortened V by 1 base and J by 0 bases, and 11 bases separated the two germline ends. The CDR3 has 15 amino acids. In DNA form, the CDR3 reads TGCAGTGCTAGAGTCTGGCTAGGGAGCACAGATACGCAGTATTTT. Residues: CSARVWLGSTDTQYF.

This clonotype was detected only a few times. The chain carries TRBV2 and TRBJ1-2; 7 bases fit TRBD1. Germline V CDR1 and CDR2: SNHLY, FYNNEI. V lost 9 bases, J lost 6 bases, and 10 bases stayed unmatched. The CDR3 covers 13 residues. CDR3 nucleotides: TGTGCCAGAGACCAGGGACAGAGGAATGGCTACACCTTC. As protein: CARDQGQRNGYTF.

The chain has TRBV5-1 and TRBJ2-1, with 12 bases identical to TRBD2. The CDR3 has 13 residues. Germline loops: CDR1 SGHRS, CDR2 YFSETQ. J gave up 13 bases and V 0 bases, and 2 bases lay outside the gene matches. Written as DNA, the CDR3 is TGCGCCAGCAGCTTGGGGACTAGCGGGATACAGTTCTTC. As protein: CASSLGTSGIQFF.

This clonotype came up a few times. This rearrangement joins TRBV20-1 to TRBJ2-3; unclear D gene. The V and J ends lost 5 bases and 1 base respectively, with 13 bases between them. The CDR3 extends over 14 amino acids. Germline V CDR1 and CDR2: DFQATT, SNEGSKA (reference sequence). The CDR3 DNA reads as TGCAGTGCTCGGAACGCTAGGGGCACAGATACGCAGTATTTT. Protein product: CSARNARGTDTQYF.

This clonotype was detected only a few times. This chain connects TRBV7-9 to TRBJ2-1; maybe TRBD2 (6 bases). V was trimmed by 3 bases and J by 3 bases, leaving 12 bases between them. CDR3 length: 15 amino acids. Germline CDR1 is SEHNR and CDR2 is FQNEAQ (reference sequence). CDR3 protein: CASSFGGTRYNEQFF. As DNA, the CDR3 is TGTGCCAGCAGCTTCGGCGGGACCCGCTACAATGAGCAGTTCTTC.

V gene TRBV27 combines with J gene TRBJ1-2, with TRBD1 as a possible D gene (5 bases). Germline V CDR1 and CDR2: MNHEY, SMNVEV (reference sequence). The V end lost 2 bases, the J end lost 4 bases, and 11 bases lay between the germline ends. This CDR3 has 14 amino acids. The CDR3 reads CASSLRGEIYGYTF. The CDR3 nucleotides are TGTGCCAGCAGTTTACGGGGCGAGATCTATGGCTACACCTTC.

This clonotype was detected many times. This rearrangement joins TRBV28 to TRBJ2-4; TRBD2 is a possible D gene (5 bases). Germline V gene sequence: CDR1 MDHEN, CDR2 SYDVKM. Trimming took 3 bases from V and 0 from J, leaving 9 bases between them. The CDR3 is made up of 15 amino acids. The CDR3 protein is CASSFPSLAKNIQYF. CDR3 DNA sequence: TGTGCCAGCAGTTTCCCTAGCCTAGCCAAAAACATTCAGTACTTC.

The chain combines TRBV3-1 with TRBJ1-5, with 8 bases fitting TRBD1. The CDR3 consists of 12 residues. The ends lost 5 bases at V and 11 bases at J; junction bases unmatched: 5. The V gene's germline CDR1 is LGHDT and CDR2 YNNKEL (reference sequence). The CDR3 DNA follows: TGTGCCAGCAGCTTACGACAGGGGACCCAGCATTTT. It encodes CASSLRQGTQHF.

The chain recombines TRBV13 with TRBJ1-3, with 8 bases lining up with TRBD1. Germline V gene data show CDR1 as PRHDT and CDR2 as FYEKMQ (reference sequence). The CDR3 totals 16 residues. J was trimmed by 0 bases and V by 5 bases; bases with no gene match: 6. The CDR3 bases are TGTGCCAGCAGCCCCCGGGACAGGCGCTCTGGAAACACCATATATTTT. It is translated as CASSPRDRRSGNTIYF. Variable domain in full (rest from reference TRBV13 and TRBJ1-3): AAGVIQSPRHLIKEKRETATLKCYPIPRHDTVYWYQQGPGQDPQFLISFYEKMQSDKGSIPDRFSAQQFSDYHSELNMSSLELGDSALYFCASSPRDRRSGNTIYFGEGSWLTVV.

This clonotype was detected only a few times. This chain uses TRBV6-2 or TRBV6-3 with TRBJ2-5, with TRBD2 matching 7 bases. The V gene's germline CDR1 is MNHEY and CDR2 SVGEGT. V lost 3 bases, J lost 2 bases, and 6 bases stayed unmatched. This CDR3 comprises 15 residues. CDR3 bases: TGTGCCAGCAGTTATTCGCGGGGGAAACAAGAGACCCAGTACTTC. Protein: CASSYSRGKQETQYF.

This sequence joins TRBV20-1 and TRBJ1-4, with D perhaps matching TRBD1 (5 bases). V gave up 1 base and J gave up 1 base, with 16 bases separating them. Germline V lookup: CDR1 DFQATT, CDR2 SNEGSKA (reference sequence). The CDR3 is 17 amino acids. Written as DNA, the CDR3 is TGCAGTGCTAGAGGGGCCGCTACGGGGGGAACTAATGAAAAACTGTTTTTT. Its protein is CSARGAATGGTNEKLFF.

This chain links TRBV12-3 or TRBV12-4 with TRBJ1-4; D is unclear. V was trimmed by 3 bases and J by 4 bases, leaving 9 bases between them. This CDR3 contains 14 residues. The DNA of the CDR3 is TGTGCCAGCAGTTTCCGCAGGTTTAATGAAAAACTGTTTTTT. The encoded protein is CASSFRRFNEKLFF.

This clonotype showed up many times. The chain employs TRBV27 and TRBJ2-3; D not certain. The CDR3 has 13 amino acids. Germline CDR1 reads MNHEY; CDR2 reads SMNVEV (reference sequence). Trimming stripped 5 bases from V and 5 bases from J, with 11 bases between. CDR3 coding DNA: TGTGCCAGCAGTCCCCAATTGGGAGATACGCAGTATTTT. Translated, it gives CASSPQLGDTQYF.

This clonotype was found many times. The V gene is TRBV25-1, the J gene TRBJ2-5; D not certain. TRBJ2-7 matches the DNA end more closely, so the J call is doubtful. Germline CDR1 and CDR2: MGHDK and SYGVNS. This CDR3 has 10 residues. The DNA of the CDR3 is TGTGCCAGCAGTGACAGCGAGCAGTACTTC. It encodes CASSDSEQYF.

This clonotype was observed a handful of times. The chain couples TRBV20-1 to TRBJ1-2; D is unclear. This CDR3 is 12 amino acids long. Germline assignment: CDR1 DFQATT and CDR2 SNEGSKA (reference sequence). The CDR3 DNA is TGCCGCCTCGGTGCCTCTAACTATGGCTACACCTTC. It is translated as CRLGASNYGYTF.

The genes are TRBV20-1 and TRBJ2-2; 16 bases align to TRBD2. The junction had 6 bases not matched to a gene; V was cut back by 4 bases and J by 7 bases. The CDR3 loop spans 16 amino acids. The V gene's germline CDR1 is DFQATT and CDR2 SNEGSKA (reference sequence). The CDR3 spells CSATGTSGGVNGELFF. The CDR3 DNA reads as TGCAGTGCTACCGGGACTAGCGGGGGGGTTAACGGGGAGCTGTTTTTT.

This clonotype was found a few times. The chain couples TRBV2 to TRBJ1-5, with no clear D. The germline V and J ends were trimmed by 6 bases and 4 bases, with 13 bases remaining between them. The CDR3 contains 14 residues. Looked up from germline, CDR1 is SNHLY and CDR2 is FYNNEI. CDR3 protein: CASRTVIGNQPQHF. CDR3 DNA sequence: TGTGCCAGCAGGACGGTAATAGGGAATCAGCCCCAGCATTTT.

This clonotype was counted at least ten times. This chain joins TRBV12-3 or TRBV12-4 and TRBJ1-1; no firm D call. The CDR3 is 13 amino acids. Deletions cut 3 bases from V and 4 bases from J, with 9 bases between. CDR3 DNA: TGTGCCAGCAGTTTGCAGTCTCCCACTGAAGCTTTCTTT. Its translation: CASSLQSPTEAFF.

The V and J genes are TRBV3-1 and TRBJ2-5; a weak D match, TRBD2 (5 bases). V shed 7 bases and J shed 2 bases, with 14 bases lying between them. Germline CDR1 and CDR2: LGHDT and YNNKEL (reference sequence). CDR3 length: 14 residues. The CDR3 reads CASTRARVQETQYF. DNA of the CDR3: TGTGCCAGCACCCGGGCGCGGGTACAAGAGACCCAGTACTTC.

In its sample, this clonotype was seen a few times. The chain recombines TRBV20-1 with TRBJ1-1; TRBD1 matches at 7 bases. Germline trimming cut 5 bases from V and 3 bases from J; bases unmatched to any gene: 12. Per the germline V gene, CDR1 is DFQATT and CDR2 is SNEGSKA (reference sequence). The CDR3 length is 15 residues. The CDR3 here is CSAASEGARDTEAFF. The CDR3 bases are TGCAGTGCTGCGTCTGAGGGGGCGCGGGACACTGAAGCTTTCTTT.

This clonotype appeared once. DNA of the CDR3: TGCAGTGCTAGACGGCAGGCGGTATACGAGCAGTACTTC. Its protein product is CSARRQAVYEQYF. The chain uses TRBV20-1 and TRBJ2-4; D gene ambiguous. The J call could be wrong; TRBJ2-7 is a better fit for the DNA end. Germline CDR1 and CDR2: DFQATT and SNEGSKA (reference sequence). The CDR3 is 13 amino acids.

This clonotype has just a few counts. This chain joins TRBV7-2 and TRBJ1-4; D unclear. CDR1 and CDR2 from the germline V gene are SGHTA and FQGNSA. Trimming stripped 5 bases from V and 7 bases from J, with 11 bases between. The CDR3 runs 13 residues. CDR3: CASSGWEAEKLFF. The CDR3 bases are TGTGCCAGCAGCGGATGGGAGGCTGAAAAACTGTTTTTT.

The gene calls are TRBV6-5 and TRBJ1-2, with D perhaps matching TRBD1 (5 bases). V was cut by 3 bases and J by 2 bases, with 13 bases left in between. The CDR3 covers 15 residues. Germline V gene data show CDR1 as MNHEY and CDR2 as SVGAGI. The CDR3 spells CASSYGAGYNYGYTF. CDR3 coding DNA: TGTGCCAGCAGTTATGGGGCAGGATACAACTATGGCTACACCTTC.

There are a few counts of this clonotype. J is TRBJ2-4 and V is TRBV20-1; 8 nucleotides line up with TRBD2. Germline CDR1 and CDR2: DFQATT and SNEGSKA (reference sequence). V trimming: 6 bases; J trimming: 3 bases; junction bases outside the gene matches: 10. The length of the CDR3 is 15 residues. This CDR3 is CSASLAGLIKNIQYF. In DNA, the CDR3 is TGCAGTGCCTCTCTAGCGGGCCTTATCAAAAACATTCAGTACTTC.

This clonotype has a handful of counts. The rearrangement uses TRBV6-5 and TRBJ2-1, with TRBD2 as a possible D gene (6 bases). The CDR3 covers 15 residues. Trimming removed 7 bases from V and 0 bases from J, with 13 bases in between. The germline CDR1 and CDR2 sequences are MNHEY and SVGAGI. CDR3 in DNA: TGTGCCAGCATGTGGGAGGAGAGCTCCTACAATGAGCAGTTCTTC. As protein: CASMWEESSYNEQFF.

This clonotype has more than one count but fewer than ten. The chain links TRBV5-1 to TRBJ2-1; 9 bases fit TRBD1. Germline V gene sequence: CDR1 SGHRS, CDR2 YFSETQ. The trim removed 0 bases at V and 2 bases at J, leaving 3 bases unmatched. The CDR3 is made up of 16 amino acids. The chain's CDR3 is CASSLETGGPYNEQFF. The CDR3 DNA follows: TGCGCCAGCAGCTTGGAAACAGGGGGCCCCTACAATGAGCAGTTCTTC.

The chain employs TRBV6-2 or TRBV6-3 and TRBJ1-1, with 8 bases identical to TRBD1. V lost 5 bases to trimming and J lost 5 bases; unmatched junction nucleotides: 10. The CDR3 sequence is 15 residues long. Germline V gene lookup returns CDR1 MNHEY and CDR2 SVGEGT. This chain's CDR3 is CASSPSDRARTEAFF. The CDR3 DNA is TGTGCCAGCAGTCCATCGGACAGGGCGAGGACTGAAGCTTTCTTT.

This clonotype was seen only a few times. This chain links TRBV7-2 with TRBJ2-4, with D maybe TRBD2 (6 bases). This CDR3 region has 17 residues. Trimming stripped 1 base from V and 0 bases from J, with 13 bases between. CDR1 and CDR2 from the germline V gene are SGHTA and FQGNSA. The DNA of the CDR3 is TGTGCCAGCAGCTTAGTAGGCGGGGCACTAGCCAAAAACATTCAGTACTTC. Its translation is CASSLVGGALAKNIQYF.

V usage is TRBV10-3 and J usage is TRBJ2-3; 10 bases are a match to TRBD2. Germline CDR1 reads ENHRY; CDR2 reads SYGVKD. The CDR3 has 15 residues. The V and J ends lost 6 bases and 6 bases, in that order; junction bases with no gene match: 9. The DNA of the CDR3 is TGTGCCATCAGAGGTAGGACTAGCGGTACGGATACGCAGTATTTT. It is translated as CAIRGRTSGTDTQYF.

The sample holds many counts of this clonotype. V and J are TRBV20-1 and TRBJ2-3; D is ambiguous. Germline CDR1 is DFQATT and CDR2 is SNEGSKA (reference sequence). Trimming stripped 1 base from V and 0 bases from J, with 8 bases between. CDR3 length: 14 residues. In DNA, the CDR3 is TGCAGTGCTAGAGTGGGATCTAGCACAGATACGCAGTATTTT. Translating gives CSARVGSSTDTQYF.